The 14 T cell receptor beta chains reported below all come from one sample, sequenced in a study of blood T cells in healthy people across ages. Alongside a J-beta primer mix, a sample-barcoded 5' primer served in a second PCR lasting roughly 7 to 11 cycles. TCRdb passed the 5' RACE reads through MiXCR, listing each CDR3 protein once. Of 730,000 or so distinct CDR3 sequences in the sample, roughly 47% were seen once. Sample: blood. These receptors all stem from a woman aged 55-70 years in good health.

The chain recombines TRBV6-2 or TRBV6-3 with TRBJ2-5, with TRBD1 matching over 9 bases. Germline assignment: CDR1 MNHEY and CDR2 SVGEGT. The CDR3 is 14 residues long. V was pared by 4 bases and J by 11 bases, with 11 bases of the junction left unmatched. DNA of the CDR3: TGTGCCAGCAGTTCCCGGACAGGGGTTCGGGAGCAGTACTTC. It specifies CASSSRTGVREQYF.

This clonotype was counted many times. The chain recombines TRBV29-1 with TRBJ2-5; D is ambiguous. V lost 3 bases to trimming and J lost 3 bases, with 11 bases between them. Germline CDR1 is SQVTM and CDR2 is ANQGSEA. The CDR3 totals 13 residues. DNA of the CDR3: TGCAGCGTTGAGTCGTCGGCCGAAGAGACCCAGTACTTC. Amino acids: CSVESSAEETQYF.

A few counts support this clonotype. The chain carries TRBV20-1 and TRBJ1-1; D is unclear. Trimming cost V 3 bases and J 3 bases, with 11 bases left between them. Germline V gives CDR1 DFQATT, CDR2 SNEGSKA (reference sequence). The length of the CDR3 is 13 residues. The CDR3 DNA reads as TGCAGTGCTAGCTTAACTGGGGACACTGAAGCTTTCTTT. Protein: CSASLTGDTEAFF.

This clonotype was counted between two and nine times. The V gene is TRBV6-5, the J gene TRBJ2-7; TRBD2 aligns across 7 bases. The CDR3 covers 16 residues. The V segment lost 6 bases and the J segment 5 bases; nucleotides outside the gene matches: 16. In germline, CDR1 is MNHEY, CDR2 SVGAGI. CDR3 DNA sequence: TGTGCCAGCAGCCTATCCCCGTTGGGGGGGGGACACGAGCAGTACTTC. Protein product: CASSLSPLGGGHEQYF.

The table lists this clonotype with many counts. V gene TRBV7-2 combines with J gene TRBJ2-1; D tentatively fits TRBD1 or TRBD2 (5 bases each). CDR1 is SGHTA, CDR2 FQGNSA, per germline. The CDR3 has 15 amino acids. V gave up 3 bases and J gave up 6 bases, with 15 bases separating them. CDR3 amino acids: CASSFLSLGTNEQFF. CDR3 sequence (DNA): TGTGCCAGCAGCTTTCTTAGTTTGGGGACCAATGAGCAGTTCTTC. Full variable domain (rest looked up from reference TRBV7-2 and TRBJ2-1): GAGVSQSPSNKVTEKGKDVELRCDPISGHTALYWYRQSLGQGLEFLIYFQGNSAPDKSGLPSDRFSAERTGGSVSTLTIQRTQQEDSAVYLCASSFLSLGTNEQFFGPGTRLTVL.

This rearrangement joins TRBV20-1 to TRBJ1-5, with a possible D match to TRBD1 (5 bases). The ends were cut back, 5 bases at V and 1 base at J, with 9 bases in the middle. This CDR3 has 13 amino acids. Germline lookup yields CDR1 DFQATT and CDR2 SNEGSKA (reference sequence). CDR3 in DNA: TGCAGTGCTGCCGGGGACAGCAATCAGCCCCAGCATTTT. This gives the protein CSAAGDSNQPQHF.

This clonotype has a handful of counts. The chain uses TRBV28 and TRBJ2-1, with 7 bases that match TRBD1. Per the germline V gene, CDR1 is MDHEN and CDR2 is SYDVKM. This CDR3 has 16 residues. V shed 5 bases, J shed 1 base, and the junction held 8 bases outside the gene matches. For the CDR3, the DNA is TGTGCCAGCAGTCTCTGGACAGGAGATTCCTACAATGAGCAGTTCTTC. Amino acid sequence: CASSLWTGDSYNEQFF.

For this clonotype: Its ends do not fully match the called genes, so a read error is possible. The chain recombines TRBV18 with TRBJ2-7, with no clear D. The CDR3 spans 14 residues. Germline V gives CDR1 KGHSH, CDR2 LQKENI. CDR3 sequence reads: CASSRAALSYEQHF. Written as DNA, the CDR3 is TGTGCCAGCTCACGGGCTGCTCTGTCATACGAGCAGCACTTC. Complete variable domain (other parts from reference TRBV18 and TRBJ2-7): NAGVMQNPRHLVRRRGQEARLRCSPMKGHSHVYWYRQLPEEGLKFMVYLQKENIIDESGMPKERFSAEFPKEGPSILRIQQVVRGDSAAYFCASSRAALSYEQHFGPGTRLTVT.

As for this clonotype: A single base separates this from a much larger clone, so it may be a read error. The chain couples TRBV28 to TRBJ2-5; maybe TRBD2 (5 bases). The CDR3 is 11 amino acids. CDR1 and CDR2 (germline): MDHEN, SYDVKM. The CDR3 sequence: CASRKRETRYF. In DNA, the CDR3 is TGTGCCAGCAGGAAAAGGGAGACCCGGTACTTC. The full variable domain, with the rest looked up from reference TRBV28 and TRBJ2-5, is DVKVTQSSRYLVKRTGEKVFLECVQDMDHENMFWYRQDPGLGLRLIYFSYDVKMKEKGDIPEGYSVSREKKERFSLILESASTNQTSMYLCASRKRETRYFGPGTRLLVL.

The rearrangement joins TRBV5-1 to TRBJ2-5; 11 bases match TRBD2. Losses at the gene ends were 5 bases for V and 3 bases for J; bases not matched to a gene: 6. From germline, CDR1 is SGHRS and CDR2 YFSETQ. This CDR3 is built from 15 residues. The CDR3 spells CASRQGTSGEETQYF. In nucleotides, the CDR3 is TGCGCCAGCAGACAAGGGACTAGCGGTGAAGAGACCCAGTACTTC.

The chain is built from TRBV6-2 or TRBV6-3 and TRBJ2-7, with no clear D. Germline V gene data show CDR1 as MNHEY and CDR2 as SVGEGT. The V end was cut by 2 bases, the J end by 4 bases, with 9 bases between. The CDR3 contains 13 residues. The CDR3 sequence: CASSYPLRYEQYF. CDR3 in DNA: TGTGCCAGCAGTTACCCTCTTCGATACGAGCAGTACTTC.

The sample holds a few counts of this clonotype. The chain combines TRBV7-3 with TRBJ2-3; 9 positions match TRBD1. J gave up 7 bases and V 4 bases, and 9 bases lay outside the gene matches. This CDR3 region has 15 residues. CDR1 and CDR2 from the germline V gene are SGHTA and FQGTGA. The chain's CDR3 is CASSSRQGVVNTQYF. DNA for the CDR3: TGTGCCAGCAGCTCCCGACAGGGGGTGGTTAATACGCAGTATTTT.

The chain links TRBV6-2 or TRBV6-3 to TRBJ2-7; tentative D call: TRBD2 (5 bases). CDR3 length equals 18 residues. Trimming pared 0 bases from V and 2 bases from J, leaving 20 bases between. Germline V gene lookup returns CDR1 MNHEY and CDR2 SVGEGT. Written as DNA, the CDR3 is TGTGCCAGCAGTTACTCGACTAAGGGTCGCAGCCTCCCCTACGAGCAGTACTTC. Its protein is CASSYSTKGRSLPYEQYF.

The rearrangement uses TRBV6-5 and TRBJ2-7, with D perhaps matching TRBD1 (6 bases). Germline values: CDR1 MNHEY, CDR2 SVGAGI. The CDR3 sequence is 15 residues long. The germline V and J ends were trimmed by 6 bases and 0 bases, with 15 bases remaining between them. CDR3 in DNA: TGTGCCAGCAGCCTGACCGGGACACACTCCTACGAGCAGTACTTC. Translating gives CASSLTGTHSYEQYF.